The table lists the clone carrying this T cell receptor (beta chain) with a few counts. Its antigen remains unidentified. The sample is drawn from a study of blood T cells in healthy people across ages. General study points: Diversity figures based on one million T cells were deemed too low.

The CDR3 has 15 amino acids. V was clipped by 7 bases and J by 4 bases; unmatched bases: 6. Germline V CDR1 and CDR2: SGHVS, FNYEAQ. Primed by a sample-barcoded 5' primer and a J-beta primer mix, a second PCR proceeded for about 7 to 11 cycles. TCRdb redid the calling of the 5' RACE reads with MiXCR, one entry per CDR3 protein. The sample has 1.5 million or so distinct CDR3 sequences, 35% to 45% seen once. The clonotype originates from a woman aged 18-29 years in good health. The specimen was blood. The V call is TRBV7-6, the J call TRBJ2-1; 11 bases are shared with TRBD2. This CDR3 is CASTELAGEYNEQFF. The DNA of the CDR3 is TGTGCCAGCACCGAACTAGCGGGGGAATACAATGAGCAGTTCTTC.